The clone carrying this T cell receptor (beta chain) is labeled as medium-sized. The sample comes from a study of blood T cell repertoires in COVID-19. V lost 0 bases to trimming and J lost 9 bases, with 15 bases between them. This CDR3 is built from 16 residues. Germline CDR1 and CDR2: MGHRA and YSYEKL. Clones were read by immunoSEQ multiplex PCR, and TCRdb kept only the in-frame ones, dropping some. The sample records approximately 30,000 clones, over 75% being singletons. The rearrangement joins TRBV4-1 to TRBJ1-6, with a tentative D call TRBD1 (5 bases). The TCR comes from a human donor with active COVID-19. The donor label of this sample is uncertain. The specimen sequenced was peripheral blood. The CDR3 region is CASSQEWGERSSPLHF. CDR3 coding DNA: TGCGCCAGCAGCCAAGAGTGGGGGGAACGCAGTTCACCCCTCCACTTT.